The 14 T cell receptor beta chains listed next were all sequenced from one sample in a study of cytotoxic CD8 clonotypes in ibrutinib-treated CLL. This table comes from immunoSEQ multiplex PCR, and its TCRdb copy is limited to in-frame clones, with some not included. The sample holds roughly 200,000 clones; about 75% are singletons and the top ten take approximately 6.3%. The input for sequencing was PBMCs, taken after 12 months of ibrutinib treatment. Source of these receptors: a human donor with chronic lymphocytic leukemia.

The rearrangement joins TRBV11-3 to TRBJ2-7; 10 nucleotides align to TRBD1. Looked up from germline, CDR1 is SGHNT and CDR2 is YENEEA. V dropped 5 bases and J dropped 2; count of bases not matched to a gene: 15. The CDR3 extends over 18 amino acids. The CDR3 sequence is CASSGSLPTGGAPYEQYF. CDR3 DNA: TGTGCCAGCAGCGGTAGCCTCCCGACAGGGGGCGCACCCTACGAGCAGTACTTC.

The chain links TRBV20-1 to TRBJ2-7, with D possibly TRBD2 on 5 matching bases. V was trimmed by 3 bases and J by 6 bases, leaving 9 bases between them. Germline CDR1 is DFQATT and CDR2 is SNEGSKA (reference sequence). This CDR3 has 11 residues. The DNA of the CDR3 is TGCAGTGCTAGCGGAGGTTCCGAGCAGTACTTC. The encoded protein is CSASGGSEQYF.

The V gene is TRBV7-9, the J gene TRBJ2-2; D gene uncertain. The CDR3 loop spans 13 amino acids. CDR1 is SEHNR and CDR2 is FQNEAQ in the germline V gene (reference sequence). V shed 1 base and J shed 6 bases, with 6 bases lying between them. Written as DNA, the CDR3 is TGTGCCAGCAGCTTAGGGTTGGCCGGGGAGCTGTTTTTT. It encodes CASSLGLAGELFF.

The V call is TRBV6-5, the J call TRBJ2-1, with D perhaps matching TRBD1 (5 bases). CDR1 is MNHEY, CDR2 SVGAGI, per germline. This CDR3 has 16 amino acids. V was pared by 4 bases and J by 0 bases, with 13 bases between. The CDR3 coding sequence is TGTGCCAGCAGTTCTAACAGGCTAGGCTCCTACAATGAGCAGTTCTTC. Its protein is CASSSNRLGSYNEQFF.

The chain couples TRBV29-1 to TRBJ1-2; tentative D call: TRBD1 (6 bases). Germline V gives CDR1 SQVTM, CDR2 ANQGSEA. Trimming pared 0 bases from V and 2 bases from J, leaving 13 bases between. This CDR3 region has 15 residues. The CDR3 reads CSVEDGQGINYGYTF. For the CDR3, the DNA is TGCAGCGTTGAAGATGGCCAGGGGATCAACTATGGCTACACCTTC.

The sample holds a few counts of this clone. The chain combines TRBV20-1 with TRBJ1-1, with TRBD1 matching 7 bases. CDR1 and CDR2 (germline): DFQATT, SNEGSKA (reference sequence). J gave up 5 bases and V 6 bases, and 3 bases lay outside the gene matches. CDR3 length: 11 residues. The CDR3 nucleotides are TGCAGTGCCACAGGGGCTACTGAAGCTTTCTTT. It encodes CSATGATEAFF.

The chain links TRBV6-1 to TRBJ1-5; D ambiguous. Germline V CDR1 and CDR2: MNHNS, SASEGT. The V gene lost 1 base and the J gene lost 3 bases, with 7 bases spanning the gap. The CDR3 covers 14 residues. The CDR3 sequence: CASSEGGNNQPQHF. CDR3 in DNA: TGTGCCAGCAGTGAAGGCGGAAACAATCAGCCCCAGCATTTT.

The rearrangement joins TRBV7-3 to TRBJ2-2; TRBD2 might be the D (6 bases). The CDR3 loop spans 15 amino acids. Per germline, CDR1 SGHTA and CDR2 FQGTGA. Deletions cut 5 bases from V and 6 bases from J, with 16 bases between. CDR3 nucleotides: TGTGCCAGCAGCCAGCGCGGGACTTTCCCCGGGGAGCTGTTTTTT. This sequence encodes CASSQRGTFPGELFF.

The CDR3 bases are TGTGCCAGCAGCCCCGCGGCGGGAACTGGGGCCAACGTCCTGACTTTC. This translates into CASSPAAGTGANVLTF. The genes are TRBV5-5 and TRBJ2-6; TRBD2 might be the D (6 bases). The CDR3 spans 16 residues. Germline lookup yields CDR1 SGHKS and CDR2 YYEKEE (reference sequence). V was cut by 4 bases and J by 2 bases, with 13 bases left in between.

This chain links TRBV5-4 with TRBJ2-3; 9 nucleotides align to TRBD2. Trimming cost V 0 bases and J 3 bases; bases outside gene matches: 8. The CDR3 is 17 amino acids. The germline gives CDR1 SGHNT, CDR2 YYREEE (reference sequence). DNA of the CDR3: TGTGCCAGCAGCTTGGATTTAGCGGGAGAGGGGACAGATACGCAGTATTTT. Its protein is CASSLDLAGEGTDTQYF.

J is TRBJ2-1 and V is TRBV10-3; 7 nucleotides align to TRBD2. J gave up 6 bases and V 3 bases, and 11 bases lay outside the gene matches. Germline CDR1 reads ENHRY; CDR2 reads SYGVKD. The CDR3 extends over 16 amino acids. The CDR3 nucleotides are TGTGCCATCAGTGATGGGACGGGAGGACTCCCCAATGAGCAGTTCTTC. Translated: CAISDGTGGLPNEQFF.

To note about this clone: A junction end diverges from the germline sequence, so it may reflect a read error. The chain employs TRBV7-3 and TRBJ1-4; D uncertain. The germline CDR1 and CDR2 sequences are SGHTA and FQGTGA. The CDR3 is made up of 13 amino acids. The CDR3 bases are TGTGCCAGCAGCTTATATACTAACGAAAAACTGTTTTTT. This gives the protein CASSLYTNEKLFF.

This clone was seen more than once but under ten times. This chain uses TRBV11-2 with TRBJ2-5; possibly TRBD1 for D (7 bases). CDR1 is SGHAT, CDR2 FQNNGV, per germline. The CDR3 consists of 14 residues. With 3 bases removed from V and 5 bases from J, the gap between germline ends came to 13 bases. The CDR3 sequence: CASSFRGVGETQYF. DNA for the CDR3: TGTGCCAGCAGCTTCAGGGGGGTAGGGGAGACCCAGTACTTC.

J is TRBJ1-3 and V is TRBV18; D uncertain. This CDR3 spans 15 amino acids. Germline assignment: CDR1 KGHSH and CDR2 LQKENI. V lost 2 bases, J lost 2 bases, and 10 bases lay in between. The CDR3: CASSPNAGAGNTIYF. Here the CDR3 DNA reads TGTGCCAGCTCACCAAATGCAGGTGCTGGAAACACCATATATTTT.